This T cell receptor beta chain was identified during a study of immune evolution from preneoplasia to lung adenocarcinoma. Study results and limitations: Top clone frequencies peaked in normal lung, apparently declining through invasive adenocarcinoma. Normal lung had highest clonality; later lesions appeared denser, more diverse.

Patient tissue came from resections in Japan or China, 2014–2017. The germline CDR1 and CDR2 sequences are SNHLY and FYNNEI. The V segment lost 7 bases and the J segment 2 bases; nucleotides outside the gene matches: 10. This CDR3 is built from 16 residues. On this clone: What it recognizes is unknown.

Here immunoSEQ multiplex PCR was the method, and the copy in TCRdb shows in-frame clones only, minus some. Among about 26,000 clones listed, about 76% were seen once. This chain connects TRBV2 to TRBJ1-4; 7 bases line up with TRBD1. This TCR derives from a person aged 60 to 70 with invasive lung adenocarcinoma. Some clones in this sample may be carry-over from other donors' samples. The source material was FFPE invasive lung adenocarcinoma tissue. For the CDR3, the DNA is TGTGCCAGCACGGACACAGGGGCATCGACTAATGAAAAACTGTTTTTT. It specifies CASTDTGASTNEKLFF.